The entry below describes one TCR beta chain. Trimming took off 6 bases at V and 7 bases at J, with 9 bases between the two ends. The CDR3 has 11 amino acids. Germline CDR1 SNHLY, CDR2 FYNNEI. The data originate from a study of blood T cell repertoires in COVID-19. About the study: From T cells, B-cell-depleted T cells, or PBMCs came the material, which was cDNA or gDNA.

In the authors' methods: Reference gene primer amplification gave estimated nucleated cell counts. Using immunoSEQ multiplex PCR, the repertoire was profiled, and TCRdb retains in-frame clones only, with some absent. V and J calls plus clone size are reproduced from that table; the DNA served to infer D and trimming. Of about 160,000 clones in the sample, 75% to 90% were seen once. The chain combines TRBV2 with TRBJ1-2, with D possibly TRBD1 on 5 matching bases. Sequencing was carried out using peripheral blood. This TCR derives from a human donor with acute or convalescent COVID-19. The donor label of this sample is uncertain. The CDR3, as DNA: TGTGCCAGCAGATTGGGGGGTGGCTACACCTTC. It is translated as CASRLGGGYTF.